Listed below are T cell receptor beta chains from one sample, sequenced in a study of metastatic and nonmetastatic thyroid tumors. Using MiXCR, TCRdb re-called clones from the PCR reads. The table includes about 24,000 clones, 15% to 20% detected once. The sequenced sample was blood. The receptor source for this set is a male donor with papillary thyroid cancer or a benign thyroid nodule (not recorded which). Some clones in this sample may be carry-over from other donors' samples. The CDR3 runs from the conserved cysteine through the conserved F or W. Fields, in order: CDR3 length, clone size, V gene, CDR3 protein. The size of a clone is reported for some rows only, either as once, few or many, or as a class for expanded clones.

15	many	TRBV7-8	CASSLGLGSNQPQHF
13	.	TRBV6-1	CASKAVPNEKLFF
15	.	TRBV5-4	CASATGDRSSYEQYF
16	few	TRBV6-2/TRBV6-3	CASSYGAGGKKYEQYF
12	medium-sized	TRBV27	CASSRTGVGMYF
13	medium-sized	TRBV27	CASSFTRTYEQYF
19	many	TRBV9	CASSVERTGGYSGANVLTF
14	many	TRBV30	CAWSPGQGNSPLHF
13	medium-sized	TRBV27	CASSPGTGKSYTF
14	medium-sized	TRBV28	CASRAGTAPYEQYF
17	.	TRBV2	CASSETLGGLKNTEAFF
15	few	TRBV27	CASIQLSAGTDTQYF
20	many	TRBV29-1	CSVETNFIIGPAKANYGYTF
15	many	TRBV7-2	CASSARGPSAGELFF
12	.	TRBV4-2	CASIATSNEQFF
14	.	TRBV28	CASRTDDVLYEQYF
15	.	TRBV7-9	CASSPRDRADEKLFF
16	many	TRBV4-1	CASSQGPDRDDEKLFF
14	.	TRBV19	CATRIRESSYEQYF
14	many	TRBV3-1	CASSWTDNNSPLHF
17	medium-sized	TRBV6-5	CASSYSPIPGRNYGYTF
16	.	TRBV6-2/TRBV6-3	CASSYSTGRSNNEQFF
12	medium-sized	TRBV27	CATLGVWGEQFF
15	few	TRBV6-1	CASIRPGSIRETQYF
14	many	TRBV5-6	CASSQQGFSYGYTF
16	.	TRBV6-1	CASRPGTYSGANVPIF
15	many	TRBV6-4	CASRLRGKGSYEQYF
12	few	TRBV6-1	CASSEKGYEQYF
14	.	TRBV6-2/TRBV6-3	CASEGASGAEKLFF
12	many	TRBV6-1	CASSRESETQYF
11	.	TRBV7-2	CASSPGPEQYF
14	many	TRBV9	CASSVEDTLMPQHF
15	few	TRBV6-2/TRBV6-3	CASSYRDRGRNGYTF
15	many	TRBV9	CASSVDGSLNYGYTF
14	many	TRBV6-1	CASSFGLPQETQYF
13	many	TRBV9	CASRRGADYGYTF
13	.	TRBV6-1	CATGQGASSPLHF